This TCR beta chain stems from a study of graft-versus-host responses after intestinal transplantation. CDR3 length equals 15 residues. Per the germline V gene, CDR1 is SGHNT and CDR2 is YYREEE (reference sequence). The V gene lost 4 bases and the J gene lost 8 bases, with 18 bases spanning the gap. Using immunoSEQ multiplex PCR, the repertoire was profiled, and TCRdb retains in-frame clones only, with some absent. The sample consists of tens of thousands of clones, over 75% of them appearing once. Remarks on this clone: Its antigen is unknown.

The genes are TRBV5-4 and TRBJ1-4, with a possible D match to TRBD1 (5 bases). The sequenced sample was unstimulated CD4+ T cells sorted from spleen or lymph node cells, obtained before transplant. This TCR derives from a human donor who was the organ donor for an intestinal transplant. The CDR3 nucleotides are TGTGCCAGCAGCCCCAGCGGGACCGACGGGGAAAAACTGTTTTTT. It translates to CASSPSGTDGEKLFF.